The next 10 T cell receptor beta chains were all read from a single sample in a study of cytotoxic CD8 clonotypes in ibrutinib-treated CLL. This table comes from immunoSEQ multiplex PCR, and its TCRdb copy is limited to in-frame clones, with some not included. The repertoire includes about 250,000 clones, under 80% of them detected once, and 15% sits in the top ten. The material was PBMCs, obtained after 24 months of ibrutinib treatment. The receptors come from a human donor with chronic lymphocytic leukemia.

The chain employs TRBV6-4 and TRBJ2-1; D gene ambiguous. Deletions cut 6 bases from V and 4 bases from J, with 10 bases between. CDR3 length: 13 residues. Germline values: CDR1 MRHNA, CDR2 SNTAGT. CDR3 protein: CASSREWYNEQFF. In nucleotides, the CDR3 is TGTGCCAGCAGCAGAGAATGGTACAATGAGCAGTTCTTC.

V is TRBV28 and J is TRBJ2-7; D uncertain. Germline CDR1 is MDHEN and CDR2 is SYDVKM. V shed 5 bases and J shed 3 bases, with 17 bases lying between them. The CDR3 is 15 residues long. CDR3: CASSPLGLLNYEQYF. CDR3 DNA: TGTGCCAGCAGTCCCCTCGGGTTGCTTAACTACGAGCAGTACTTC.

The CDR3 DNA reads as TGTGCCAGCAGTACCCGGGGGGGCGCCTATGGCTACACCTTC. It translates to CASSTRGGAYGYTF. V gene TRBV6-5 combines with J gene TRBJ1-2; TRBD1 is a possible D gene (6 bases). The CDR3 spans 14 residues. The V and J ends lost 5 bases and 4 bases respectively, with 14 bases between them. Germline assignment: CDR1 MNHEY and CDR2 SVGAGI.

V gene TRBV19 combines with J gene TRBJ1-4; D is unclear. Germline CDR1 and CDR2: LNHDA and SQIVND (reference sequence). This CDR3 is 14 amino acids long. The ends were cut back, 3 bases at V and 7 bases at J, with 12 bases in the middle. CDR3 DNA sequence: TGTGCCAGTAGTATTTTTGAGGGCCCTGAAAAACTGTTTTTT. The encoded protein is CASSIFEGPEKLFF.

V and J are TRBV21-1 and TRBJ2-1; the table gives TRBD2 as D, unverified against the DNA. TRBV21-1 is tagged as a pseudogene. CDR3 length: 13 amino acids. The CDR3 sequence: CASGTARSNEQFF. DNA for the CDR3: TGTGCCAGCGGCACTGCCCGGAGCAATGAGCAGTTCTTC.

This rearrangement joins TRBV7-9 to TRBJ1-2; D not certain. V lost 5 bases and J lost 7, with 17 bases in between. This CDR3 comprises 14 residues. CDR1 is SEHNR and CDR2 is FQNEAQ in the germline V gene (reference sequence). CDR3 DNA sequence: TGTGCCAGCAGCCCCCTCGGAGGGTCTGGTGGCTACACCTTC. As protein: CASSPLGGSGGYTF.

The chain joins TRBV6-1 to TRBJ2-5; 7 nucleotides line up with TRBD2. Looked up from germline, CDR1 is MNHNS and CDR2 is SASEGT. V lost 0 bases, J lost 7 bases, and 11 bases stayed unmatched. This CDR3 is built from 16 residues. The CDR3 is CASSEALAGAYVTQYF. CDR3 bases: TGTGCCAGCAGTGAAGCGTTGGCGGGAGCTTACGTGACCCAGTACTTC.

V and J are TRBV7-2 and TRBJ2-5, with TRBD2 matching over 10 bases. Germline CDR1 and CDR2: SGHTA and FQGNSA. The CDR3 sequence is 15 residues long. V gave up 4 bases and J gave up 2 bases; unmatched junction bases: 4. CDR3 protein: CASSSSGREQETQYF. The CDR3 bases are TGTGCCAGCAGCTCTAGCGGGAGAGAACAAGAGACCCAGTACTTC.

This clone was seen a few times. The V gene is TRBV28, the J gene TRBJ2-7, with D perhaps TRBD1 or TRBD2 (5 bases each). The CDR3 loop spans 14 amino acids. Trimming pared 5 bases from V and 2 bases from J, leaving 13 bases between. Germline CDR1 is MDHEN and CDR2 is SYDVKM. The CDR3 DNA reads TGTGCCAGCAGTCCGCCGGGACCCACCTACGAGCAGTACTTC. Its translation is CASSPPGPTYEQYF.

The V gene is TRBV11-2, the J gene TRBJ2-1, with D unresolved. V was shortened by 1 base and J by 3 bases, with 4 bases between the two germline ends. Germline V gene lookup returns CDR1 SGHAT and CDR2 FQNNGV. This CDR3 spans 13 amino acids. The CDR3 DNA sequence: TGTGCCAGCAGCTTAGTCGGCTACAATGAGCAGTTCTTC. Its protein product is CASSLVGYNEQFF. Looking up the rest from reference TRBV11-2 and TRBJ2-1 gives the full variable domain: EAGVAQSPRYKIIEKRQSVAFWCNPISGHATLYWYQQILGQGPKLLIQFQNNGVVDDSQLPKDRFSAERLKGVDSTLKIQPAKLEDSAVYLCASSLVGYNEQFFGPGTRLTVL.